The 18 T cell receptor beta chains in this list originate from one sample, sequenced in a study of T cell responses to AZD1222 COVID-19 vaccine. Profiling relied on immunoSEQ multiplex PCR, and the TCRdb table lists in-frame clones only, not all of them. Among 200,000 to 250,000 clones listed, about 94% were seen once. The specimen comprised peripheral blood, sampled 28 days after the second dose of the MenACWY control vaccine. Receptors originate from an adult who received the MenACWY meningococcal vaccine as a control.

DNA of the CDR3: TGTGCCACCAGTGACCCCGGACAGGGGGCGGACTGGGGCCAAGAGACCCAGTACTTC. Translation: CATSDPGQGADWGQETQYF. This sequence joins TRBV24-1 and TRBJ2-5; TRBD1 aligns across 11 bases. The germline V gene has CDR1 KGHDR and CDR2 SFDVKD. V lost 4 bases to trimming and J lost 1 base; unmatched junction nucleotides: 13. The CDR3 runs to 19 residues.

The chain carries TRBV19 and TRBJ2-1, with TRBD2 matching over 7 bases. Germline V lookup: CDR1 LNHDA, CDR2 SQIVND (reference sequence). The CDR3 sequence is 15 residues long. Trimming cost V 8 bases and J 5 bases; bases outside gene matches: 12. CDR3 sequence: CASDPGRGLHNEQFF. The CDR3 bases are TGTGCCAGTGATCCCGGACGGGGACTACACAATGAGCAGTTCTTC. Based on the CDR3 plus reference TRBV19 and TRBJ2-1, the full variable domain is DGGITQSPKYLFRKEGQNVTLSCEQNLNHDAMYWYRQDPGQGLRLIYYSQIVNDFQKGDIAEGYSVSREKKESFPLTVTSAQKNPTAFYLCASDPGRGLHNEQFFGPGTRLTVL.

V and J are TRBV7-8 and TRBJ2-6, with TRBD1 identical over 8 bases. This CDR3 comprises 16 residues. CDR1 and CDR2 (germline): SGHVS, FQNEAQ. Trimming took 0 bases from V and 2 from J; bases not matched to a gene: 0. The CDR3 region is CASSLATGAGANVLTF. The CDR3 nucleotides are TGTGCCAGCAGCTTAGCGACAGGGGCTGGGGCCAACGTCCTGACTTTC.

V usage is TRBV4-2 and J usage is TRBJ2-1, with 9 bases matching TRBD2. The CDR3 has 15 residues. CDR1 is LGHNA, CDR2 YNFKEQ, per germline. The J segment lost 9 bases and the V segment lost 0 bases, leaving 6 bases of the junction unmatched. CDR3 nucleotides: TGTGCCAGCAGCCAAGAGGGGACTAGCAGCAGTGAGCAGTTCTTC. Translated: CASSQEGTSSSEQFF.

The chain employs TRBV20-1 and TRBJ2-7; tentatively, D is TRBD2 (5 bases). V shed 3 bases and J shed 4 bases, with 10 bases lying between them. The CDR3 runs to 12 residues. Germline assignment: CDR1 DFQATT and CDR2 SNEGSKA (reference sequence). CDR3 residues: CSASTDSYEQYF. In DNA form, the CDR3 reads TGCAGTGCTAGTACGGACTCATACGAGCAGTACTTC.

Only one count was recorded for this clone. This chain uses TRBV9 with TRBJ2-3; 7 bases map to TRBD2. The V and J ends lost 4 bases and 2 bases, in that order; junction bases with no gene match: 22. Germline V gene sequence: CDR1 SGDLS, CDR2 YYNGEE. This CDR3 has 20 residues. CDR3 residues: CASSPRTSQGARRYTDTQYF. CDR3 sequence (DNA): TGTGCCAGCAGCCCCCGGACTAGTCAAGGGGCGAGGCGATACACAGATACGCAGTATTTT.

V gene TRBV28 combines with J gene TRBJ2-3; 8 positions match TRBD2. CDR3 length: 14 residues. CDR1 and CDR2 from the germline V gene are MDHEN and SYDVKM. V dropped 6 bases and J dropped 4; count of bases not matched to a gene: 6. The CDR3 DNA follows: TGTGCCAGCAGAGCGGGAGAAGACGCAGATACGCAGTATTTT. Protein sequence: CASRAGEDADTQYF.

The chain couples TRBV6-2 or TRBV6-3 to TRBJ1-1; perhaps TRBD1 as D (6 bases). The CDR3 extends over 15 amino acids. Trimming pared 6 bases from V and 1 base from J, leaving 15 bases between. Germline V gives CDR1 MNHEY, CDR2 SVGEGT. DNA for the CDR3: TGTGCCAGCAGCTTACTGACAGGAGAGAACACTGAAGCTTTCTTT. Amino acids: CASSLLTGENTEAFF.

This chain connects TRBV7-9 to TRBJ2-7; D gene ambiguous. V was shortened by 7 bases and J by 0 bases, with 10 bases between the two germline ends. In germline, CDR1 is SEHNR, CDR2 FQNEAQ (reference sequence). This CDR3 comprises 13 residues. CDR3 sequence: CASTIPSSYEQYF. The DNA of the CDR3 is TGTGCCAGCACCATCCCGAGCTCCTACGAGCAGTACTTC.

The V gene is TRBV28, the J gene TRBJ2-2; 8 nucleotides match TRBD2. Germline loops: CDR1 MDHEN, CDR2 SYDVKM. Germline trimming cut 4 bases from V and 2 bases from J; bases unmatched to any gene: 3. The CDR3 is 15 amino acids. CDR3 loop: CASSSGGVNTGELFF. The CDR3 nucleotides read TGTGCCAGCAGTTCCGGGGGGGTTAACACCGGGGAGCTGTTTTTT.

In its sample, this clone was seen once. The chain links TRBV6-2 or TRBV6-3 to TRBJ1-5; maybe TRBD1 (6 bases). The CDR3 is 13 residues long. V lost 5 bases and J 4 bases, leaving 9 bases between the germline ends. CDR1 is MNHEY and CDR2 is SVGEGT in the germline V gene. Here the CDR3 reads CASSHRDNQPQHF. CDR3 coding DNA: TGTGCCAGCAGTCACAGGGATAATCAGCCCCAGCATTTT.

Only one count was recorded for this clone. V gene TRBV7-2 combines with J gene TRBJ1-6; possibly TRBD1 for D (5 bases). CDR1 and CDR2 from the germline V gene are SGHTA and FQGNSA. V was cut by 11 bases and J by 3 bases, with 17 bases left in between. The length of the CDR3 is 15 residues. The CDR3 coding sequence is TGTGCCTCCACCGGGGGGGTAAACTATAATTCACCCCTCCACTTT. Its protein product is CASTGGVNYNSPLHF.

CDR3: CASSWGPHETQYF. The CDR3 DNA follows: TGTGCCAGCAGTTGGGGACCTCACGAGACCCAGTACTTC. This chain joins TRBV27 and TRBJ2-5, with D perhaps given as TRBD1 or TRBD2 (5 bases each). The CDR3 has 13 residues. Germline CDR1 reads MNHEY; CDR2 reads SMNVEV (reference sequence). V was trimmed by 4 bases and J by 5 bases, leaving 11 bases between them.

As DNA, the CDR3 is TGTGCCAGCAGTGACTCGGTATACAATGAGCAGTTCTTC. It translates to CASSDSVYNEQFF. The J gene is TRBJ2-1, the V gene TRBV6-4; no firm D call. The germline V and J ends were trimmed by 0 bases and 4 bases, with 4 bases remaining between them. The CDR3 is 13 amino acids. In germline, CDR1 is MRHNA, CDR2 SNTAGT.

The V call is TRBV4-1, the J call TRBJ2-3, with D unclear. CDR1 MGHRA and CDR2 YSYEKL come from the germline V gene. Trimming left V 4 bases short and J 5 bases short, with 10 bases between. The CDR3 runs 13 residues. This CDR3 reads CASSLLVRDTQYF. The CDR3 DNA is TGCGCCAGCAGCCTTTTAGTGAGAGATACGCAGTATTTT.

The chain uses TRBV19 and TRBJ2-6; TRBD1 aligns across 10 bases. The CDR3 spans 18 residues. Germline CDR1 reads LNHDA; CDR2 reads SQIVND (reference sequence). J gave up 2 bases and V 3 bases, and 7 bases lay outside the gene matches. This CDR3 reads CASSMRGTGETGANVLTF. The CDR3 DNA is TGTGCCAGTAGTATGAGAGGGACAGGGGAAACTGGGGCCAACGTCCTGACTTTC.

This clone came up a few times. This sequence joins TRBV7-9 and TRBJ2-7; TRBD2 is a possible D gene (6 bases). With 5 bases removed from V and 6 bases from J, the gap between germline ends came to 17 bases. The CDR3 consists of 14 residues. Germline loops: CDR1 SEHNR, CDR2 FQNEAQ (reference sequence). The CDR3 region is CASSPAGSEVEQYF. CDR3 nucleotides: TGTGCCAGCAGCCCAGCCGGGAGTGAGGTCGAGCAGTACTTC.

The CDR3 DNA reads TGTGCCAGCAGTTATGACAGGATTAACTATGGCTACACCTTC. Its translation: CASSYDRINYGYTF. This rearrangement joins TRBV27 to TRBJ1-2, with D perhaps TRBD1 (6 bases). Between the trimmed V and J ends, which lost 4 bases and 1 base, there was a span of 10 bases. Germline V lookup: CDR1 MNHEY, CDR2 SMNVEV (reference sequence). This CDR3 is built from 14 residues.